The rows below give T cell receptor beta chains drawn from one sample of a study of T cell responses to AZD1222 COVID-19 vaccine. Some clones are missing from TCRdb's copy, which holds only in-frame ones; the method was immunoSEQ multiplex PCR. The data show some 150,000 clones, about nine tenths seen once. Sequences were derived from peripheral blood, sampled on day 0 of AZD1222 vaccination. The receptors stem from an adult in good health. The CDR3 runs from the conserved cysteine through the conserved F or W. The D gene is left open where the match is weak. Part of the rows lack a size; the others show once, few, many or a class for expanded clones.

clone size	V gene	J gene	D gene	CDR3 DNA	CDR3 protein
NA	TRBV3-1/TRBV3-2	TRBJ2-7	NA	TGTGCCAGCAGCCAAGAGGGGGGTTCCTACGAGCAGTACTTC	CASSQEGGSYEQYF
NA	TRBV30	TRBJ1-2	NA	TGTGCCTGGGGATGGGACTGGGGGAGCGGCTACACCTTC	CAWGWDWGSGYTF
NA	TRBV28	TRBJ1-2	NA	TGTGCCAGCAGTTTACTCCTTGGCTACACCTTC	CASSLLLGYTF
NA	TRBV12-5	TRBJ2-6	NA	TGTGCTAGTGGTTCTTTAAGCCCCCCTTCGGGGGCCAACGTCCTGACTTTC	CASGSLSPPSGANVLTF
NA	TRBV29-1	TRBJ1-1	NA	TGCAGCGCCACGTGGACGGGGAACACTGAAGCTTTCTTT	CSATWTGNTEAFF
NA	TRBV10-3	TRBJ1-1	NA	TGTGCCACCTCCCCACAGGAAATGAACACTGAAGCTTTCTTT	CATSPQEMNTEAFF
NA	TRBV7-2	TRBJ1-5	NA	TGTGCCAGCAGCTTACAGCAGGGCGGACAGCCCCAGCATTTT	CASSLQQGGQPQHF
NA	TRBV28	TRBJ1-1	TRBD1	TGTGCCAGCAGCCTTCCTACAGGGACAGCGAACACTGAAGCTTTCTTT	CASSLPTGTANTEAFF
few	TRBV18	TRBJ1-1	NA	TGTGCCAGCTCACAAATTACTGGGAACACTGAAGCTTTCTTT	CASSQITGNTEAFF
NA	TRBV21-1	TRBJ2-1	NA	TGTGCCAGCAGCAAAGTGGCTTTTGACTACAATGAGCAGTTCTTC	CASSKVAFDYNEQFF
NA	TRBV7-8	TRBJ1-2	NA	TGTGCCAGCAGCTTAAGCGGGGCCGGAGGCTACACCTTC	CASSLSGAGGYTF
NA	TRBV2	TRBJ1-2	NA	TGTGCCAGCAGAGGTAGGGTCTATGGCTACACCTTC	CASRGRVYGYTF
NA	TRBV7-3	TRBJ2-3	TRBD2	TGTGCCAGCAGCCGCACAGCGGGGCGCACAGATACGCAGTATTTT	CASSRTAGRTDTQYF
NA	TRBV5-1	TRBJ2-7	TRBD2	TGCGCCAGCAGCCCGCATGTAATTAGCGGGGTCGGGAGGGACGAGCAGTACTTC	CASSPHVISGVGRDEQYF
NA	TRBV12-3/TRBV12-4	TRBJ2-7	NA	TGTGCCAGCAGTTCCGTAGCCTACGAGCAGTACTTC	CASSSVAYEQYF
NA	TRBV3-1/TRBV3-2	TRBJ1-1	NA	TGTGCCAGCAGCCAACGGCAGTTGAACACTGAAGCTTTCTTT	CASSQRQLNTEAFF
NA	TRBV5-4	TRBJ2-1	NA	TGTGCCAGCAGCTTGGGGCGGGACAATGAGCAGTTCTTC	CASSLGRDNEQFF
NA	TRBV7-8	TRBJ1-5	NA	TGTGCCAGCAGCCGGGACAGCAATCAGCCCCAGCATTTT	CASSRDSNQPQHF
NA	TRBV2	TRBJ2-4	NA	TGTGCCACCTTCTCCGCCAAAAACATTCAGTACTTC	CATFSAKNIQYF
NA	TRBV29-1	TRBJ2-7	NA	TGCAGCGTTGAGGGACACGGCACTAGAGAGCAGTACTTC	CSVEGHGTREQYF
once	TRBV19	TRBJ1-2	NA	TGTGCCACGAACATAAGGGGTTCCGCGAATGGCTACACCTTC	CATNIRGSANGYTF
NA	TRBV11-3	TRBJ1-1	NA	TGTGCCAGCAGCTTATTCGGCAACACTGAAGCTTTCTTT	CASSLFGNTEAFF
NA	TRBV5-6	TRBJ1-1	NA	TGTGCCAGCAGCTTCCGGAGGGGAGGTATTTCTGAAGCTTTCTTT	CASSFRRGGISEAFF
NA	TRBV7-3	TRBJ2-1	NA	TGTGCCAGCAGCTTAAACCCTGGCGGCAGTGGAGGCTTCAATGAGCAGTTCTTC	CASSLNPGGSGGFNEQFF
NA	TRBV3-1/TRBV3-2	TRBJ1-6	NA	TGTGCCAGCAGCCCCGTGGGGGGGGCAAATTCACCCCTCCACTTT	CASSPVGGANSPLHF
NA	TRBV6-2/TRBV6-3	TRBJ2-5	NA	TGTGCCAGCAGTTCAAGAGGGGGAGCCTCCTGGGAGACCCAGTACTTC	CASSSRGGASWETQYF
NA	TRBV6-4	TRBJ2-7	TRBD1	TGTGCCAGCAGTGATAACAGGGGGCTCTCCTACGAGCAGTACTTC	CASSDNRGLSYEQYF
NA	TRBV5-1	TRBJ1-4	TRBD1	TGCGCCAGCAGCTGGGACAGGGCGCCTAATGAAAAACTGTTTTTT	CASSWDRAPNEKLFF
NA	TRBV18	TRBJ2-1	TRBD2	TGTGCCAGCTCACCGGCCCGGGGGGGTAATGAGCAGTTCTTC	CASSPARGGNEQFF
NA	TRBV5-1	TRBJ2-3	TRBD2	TGCGCCAGCAGCTCAAGGCCGGGACTAGATAGCCCAGATACGCAGTATTTT	CASSSRPGLDSPDTQYF
NA	TRBV9	TRBJ1-6	NA	TGTGCCAGCAGCGTAGGGCAGCTGAATTCACCCCTCCACTTT	CASSVGQLNSPLHF
NA	TRBV7-2	TRBJ2-7	TRBD2	TGTGCCAGCAGCTTAGCGAGCGGGACTAACTACGAGCAGTACTTC	CASSLASGTNYEQYF
NA	TRBV5-4	TRBJ1-3	NA	TGTGCCAGCAGCCATGACAGTTACTCTGGAAACACCATATATTTT	CASSHDSYSGNTIYF
NA	TRBV4-2	TRBJ1-4	NA	TGTGCCAGCAGCCAAGATCAAGATCGTTATGGCCCGCTCCTGTTTTTT	CASSQDQDRYGPLLFF
NA	TRBV7-9	TRBJ2-1	TRBD1	TGTGCCAGCAGGTGGACAGGGGTGAATGAGCAGTTCTTC	CASRWTGVNEQFF
NA	TRBV18	TRBJ1-2	NA	TGTGCCAGCTCACCACCCAGTGGCCGGGCGACAAGTGGGTATGGCTACACCTTC	CASSPPSGRATSGYGYTF
NA	TRBV4-1	TRBJ1-2	TRBD1	TGCGCCAGCAGCCCCCCGGACAGGCTTAACTATGGCTACACCTTC	CASSPPDRLNYGYTF
NA	TRBV4-1	TRBJ1-2	NA	TGCGCCAGCAGCCCTCGGGCGCGAGATGGCTACACCTTC	CASSPRARDGYTF
once	TRBV18	TRBJ1-4	NA	TGTGCCAGCTCACCATCGGCAGGCCGAGCTAATGAAAAACTGTTTTTT	CASSPSAGRANEKLFF
NA	TRBV9	TRBJ1-1	TRBD1	TGTGCCAGCAGCCCCGGCTCAGGGGGGAACACTGAAGCTTTCTTT	CASSPGSGGNTEAFF
NA	TRBV9	TRBJ1-2	NA	TGTGCCAGCAGCGTAGGAGGTCTGGCGGCTGGCTACACCTTC	CASSVGGLAAGYTF
NA	TRBV11-2	TRBJ1-3	NA	TGTGCCAGCAGCCGGACGGGAGATTCTGGAAACACCATATATTTT	CASSRTGDSGNTIYF